The T cell receptor beta chain described here comes from a study of shared clonotypes between healthy human individuals. This CDR3 is built from 13 residues. V was cut by 8 bases and J by 0 bases, with 8 bases left in between. CDR1 and CDR2 (germline): MGHRA, YSYEKL. Assay runs were performed at deep level. Using immunoSEQ multiplex PCR, the repertoire was profiled, and TCRdb retains in-frame clones only, with some absent. Here the sample spans more than 80,000 clones, roughly two thirds being singletons. Study outcomes and limitations: Donor clonotype sharing was expected to depend on sequencing depth. Across subsets, estimated richness was generally greater for naive than for memory populations.

With regard to this clone: Its antigen remains unidentified.

In CD8 memory, CD45RO+ cells were put together with CCR7-negative CD45RA+ TemRA cells. The source of this sequence is a man aged 30 to 45 in good health. The rearrangement uses TRBV4-1 and TRBJ1-5; no definite D call. The specimen was memory CD8+ T cells sorted from blood. Subset here: CD45RO+ cells pooled with CCR7-negative TemRA cells. The CDR3 DNA reads TGCGCCAGCTCCACTTCTAGCAATCAGCCCCAGCATTTT. Its protein product is CASSTSSNQPQHF.